This is a list of T cell receptor beta chains from one sample in a study of shared clonotypes between healthy human individuals. This table comes from immunoSEQ multiplex PCR, and its TCRdb copy is limited to in-frame clones, with some not included. The sample contains 2 million or so clones, over 85% of which appear only once. What was sequenced was naive CD4+ T cells sorted from blood. These TCRs come from a man aged 18 to 30 in good health. Each CDR3 is given with its conserved first and last residue. A D gene is named only where the DNA matches it firmly. Expanded clones are given a class, and other clones once, few, many or no size at all.

j_call: TRBJ1-1; v_call: TRBV28; d_call: .; cdr3_length: 19; clone_size: .; cdr3_nt: TGTGCCAGCAGCCCCGTCGGACAGCCCTTATTCAGAATGAACACTGAAGCTTTCTTT; cdr3_aa: CASSPVGQPLFRMNTEAFF
j_call: TRBJ1-3; v_call: TRBV19; d_call: .; cdr3_length: 14; clone_size: .; cdr3_nt: TGTGCCAGTAGCCGAATCGAGGCCGGAAACACCATATATTTT; cdr3_aa: CASSRIEAGNTIYF
j_call: TRBJ2-2; v_call: TRBV21-1; d_call: .; cdr3_length: 16; clone_size: .; cdr3_nt: TGTGCCAGCAGCAAAGGGCGGCTGATGAACACCGGGGAGCTGTTTTTT; cdr3_aa: CASSKGRLMNTGELFF
j_call: TRBJ1-1; v_call: TRBV6-5; d_call: .; cdr3_length: 13; clone_size: once; cdr3_nt: TGTGCCAGCAGTAGACGGTCGGACACTGAAGCTTTCTTT; cdr3_aa: CASSRRSDTEAFF
j_call: TRBJ2-7; v_call: TRBV5-7; d_call: TRBD1; cdr3_length: 18; clone_size: .; cdr3_nt: TGTGCCAGCACCGTTACCGGGACAGAGCCTTTAGAGGGCTACGAGCAGTACTTC; cdr3_aa: CASTVTGTEPLEGYEQYF
j_call: TRBJ2-7; v_call: TRBV30; d_call: TRBD1; cdr3_length: 12; clone_size: .; cdr3_nt: TGTGCCTGGAGGACAGGGATCTACGAGCAGTACTTC; cdr3_aa: CAWRTGIYEQYF
j_call: TRBJ2-5; v_call: TRBV7-2; d_call: TRBD2; cdr3_length: 16; clone_size: .; cdr3_nt: TGTGCCAGCAGCCCCAATGGACTAGCGGGGCAAGAGACCCAGTACTTC; cdr3_aa: CASSPNGLAGQETQYF
j_call: TRBJ1-2; v_call: TRBV30; d_call: .; cdr3_length: 12; clone_size: .; cdr3_nt: TGTGCCTGGAGTGCCGGCAGTTTAGGCTACACCTTC; cdr3_aa: CAWSAGSLGYTF
j_call: TRBJ2-7; v_call: TRBV6-1; d_call: .; cdr3_length: 12; clone_size: once; cdr3_nt: TGTGCCAGCAGTGAAGGACGTCTGGAGCAGTACTTC; cdr3_aa: CASSEGRLEQYF
j_call: TRBJ2-7; v_call: TRBV18; d_call: TRBD1; cdr3_length: 15; clone_size: .; cdr3_nt: TGTGCCAGCTCACGGACAGGGGGTCGGACCTACGAGCAGTACTTC; cdr3_aa: CASSRTGGRTYEQYF
j_call: TRBJ2-3; v_call: TRBV28; d_call: TRBD1; cdr3_length: 18; clone_size: .; cdr3_nt: TGTGCCCGCAGTTGGACAGGAGAAATCAGCTCTAGCACAGATACGCAGTATTTT; cdr3_aa: CARSWTGEISSSTDTQYF
j_call: TRBJ2-1; v_call: TRBV28; d_call: TRBD2; cdr3_length: 15; clone_size: .; cdr3_nt: TGTGCCATCCGGGCCCCCGGACTAGCCTCCAATGAGCAGTTCTTC; cdr3_aa: CAIRAPGLASNEQFF
j_call: TRBJ2-3; v_call: TRBV7-9; d_call: .; cdr3_length: 13; clone_size: .; cdr3_nt: TGTGCCAGCAGGGGAAAGAGCACAGATACGCAGTATTTT; cdr3_aa: CASRGKSTDTQYF
j_call: TRBJ1-2; v_call: TRBV28; d_call: TRBD1; cdr3_length: 13; clone_size: .; cdr3_nt: TGTGCCAGCAGTTTGAGACAGGGGGGATCCTACACCTTC; cdr3_aa: CASSLRQGGSYTF
j_call: TRBJ2-7; v_call: TRBV7-9; d_call: .; cdr3_length: 14; clone_size: .; cdr3_nt: TGTGCCAGCAGCCCTCTTCGGTTCTCCTACGAGCAGTACTTC; cdr3_aa: CASSPLRFSYEQYF
j_call: TRBJ2-3; v_call: TRBV6-5; d_call: .; cdr3_length: 15; clone_size: .; cdr3_nt: TGTGCCAGCAGTTACTCGATGTCGACAGCAGATACGCAGTATTTT; cdr3_aa: CASSYSMSTADTQYF
j_call: TRBJ1-1; v_call: TRBV10-3; d_call: .; cdr3_length: 13; clone_size: .; cdr3_nt: TGTGCCATCAGCCCTACGGGTACTGCTGAAGCTTTCTTT; cdr3_aa: CAISPTGTAEAFF
j_call: TRBJ1-1; v_call: TRBV6-1; d_call: .; cdr3_length: 14; clone_size: .; cdr3_nt: TGTGCCAGCAGGGAACAGCCTCTGAACACTGAAGCTTTCTTT; cdr3_aa: CASREQPLNTEAFF
j_call: TRBJ2-5; v_call: TRBV6-6; d_call: TRBD1; cdr3_length: 16; clone_size: once; cdr3_nt: TGTGCCAGCATGGACAGGGGGCACTTAATAAAAGAGACCCAGTACTTC; cdr3_aa: CASMDRGHLIKETQYF
j_call: TRBJ2-2; v_call: TRBV25-1; d_call: .; cdr3_length: 15; clone_size: .; cdr3_nt: TGTGCCAGCAGTGAATTGCGTGGGGCAGCCGGGGAGCTGTTTTTT; cdr3_aa: CASSELRGAAGELFF
j_call: TRBJ2-7; v_call: TRBV10-3; d_call: .; cdr3_length: 14; clone_size: once; cdr3_nt: TGTGCCATCAGCAGGGATTTAGGATCCTACGAGCAGTACTTC; cdr3_aa: CAISRDLGSYEQYF